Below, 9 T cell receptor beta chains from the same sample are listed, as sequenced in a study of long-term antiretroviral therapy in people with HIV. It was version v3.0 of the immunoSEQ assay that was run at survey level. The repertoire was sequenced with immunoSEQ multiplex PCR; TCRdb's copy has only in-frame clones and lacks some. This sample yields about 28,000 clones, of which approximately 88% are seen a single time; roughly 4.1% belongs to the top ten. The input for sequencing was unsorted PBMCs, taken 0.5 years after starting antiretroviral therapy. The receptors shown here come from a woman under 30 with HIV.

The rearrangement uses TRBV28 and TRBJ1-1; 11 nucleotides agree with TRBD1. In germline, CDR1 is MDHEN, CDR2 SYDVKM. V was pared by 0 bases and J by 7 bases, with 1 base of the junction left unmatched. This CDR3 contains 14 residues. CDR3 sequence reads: CASSLWGTGGEAFF. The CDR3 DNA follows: TGTGCCAGCAGTTTATGGGGGACAGGGGGTGAAGCTTTCTTT.

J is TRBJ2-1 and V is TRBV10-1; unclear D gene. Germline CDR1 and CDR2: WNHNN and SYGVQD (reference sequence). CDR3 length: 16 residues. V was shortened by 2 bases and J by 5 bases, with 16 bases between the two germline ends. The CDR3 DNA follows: TGCGCCAGCAGTGAGGACTCTCGTTATCTAAACAATGAGCAGTTCTTC. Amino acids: CASSEDSRYLNNEQFF.

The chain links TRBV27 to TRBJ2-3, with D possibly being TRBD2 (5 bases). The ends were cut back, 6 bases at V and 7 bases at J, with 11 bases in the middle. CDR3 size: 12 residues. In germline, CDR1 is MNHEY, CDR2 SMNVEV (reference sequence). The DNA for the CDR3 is TGTGCCAGCAGGTTAGGGAGAAATACGCAGTATTTT. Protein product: CASRLGRNTQYF.

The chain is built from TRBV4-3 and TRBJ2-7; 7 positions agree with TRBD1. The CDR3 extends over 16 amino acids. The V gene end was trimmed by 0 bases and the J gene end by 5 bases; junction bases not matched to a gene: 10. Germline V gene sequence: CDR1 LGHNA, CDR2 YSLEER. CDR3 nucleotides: TGCGCCAGCAGCCAAGAGGTCCGGACAGGTCTAAACGAGCAGTACTTC. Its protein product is CASSQEVRTGLNEQYF.

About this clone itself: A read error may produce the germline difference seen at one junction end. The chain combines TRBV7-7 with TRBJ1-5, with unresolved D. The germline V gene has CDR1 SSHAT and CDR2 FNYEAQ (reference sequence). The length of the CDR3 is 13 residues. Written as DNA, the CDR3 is TGTGCTAGCAGCTTCGGACCAGATCAGCCCCAGCATTTT. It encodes CASSFGPDQPQHF. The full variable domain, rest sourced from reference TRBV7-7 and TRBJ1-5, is GAGVSQSPRYKVTKRGQDVTLRCDPISSHATLYWYQQALGQGPEFLTYFNYEAQPDKSGLPSDRFSAERPEGSISTLTIQRTEQRDSAMYRCASSFGPDQPQHFGDGTRLSIL.

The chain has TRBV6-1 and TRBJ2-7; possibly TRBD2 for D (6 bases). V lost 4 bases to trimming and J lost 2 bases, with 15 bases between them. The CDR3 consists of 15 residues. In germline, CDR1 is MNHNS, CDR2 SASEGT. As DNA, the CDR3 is TGTGCCAGCAGTGGGGGACTCTACAAAACCTACGAGCAGTACTTC. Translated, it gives CASSGGLYKTYEQYF.

For the CDR3, the DNA is TGTGCCAGCAGTCTCTCCACATCCAACGAGCAGTACTTC. Its translation: CASSLSTSNEQYF. The chain is built from TRBV6-6 and TRBJ2-7; D is unresolved. V was cut by 5 bases and J by 5 bases, with 13 bases left in between. Germline V gives CDR1 MNHNY, CDR2 SVGAGI (reference sequence). This CDR3 spans 13 amino acids.

Written as DNA, the CDR3 is TGTGCCAGCAGCTGGACAGGGGCTAGCACAGATACGCAGTATTTT. It codes for CASSWTGASTDTQYF. The chain links TRBV7-9 to TRBJ2-3; 9 positions agree with TRBD1. The J segment lost 0 bases and the V segment lost 4 bases, leaving 2 bases of the junction unmatched. Per the germline V gene, CDR1 is SEHNR and CDR2 is FQNEAQ (reference sequence). The CDR3 spans 15 residues.

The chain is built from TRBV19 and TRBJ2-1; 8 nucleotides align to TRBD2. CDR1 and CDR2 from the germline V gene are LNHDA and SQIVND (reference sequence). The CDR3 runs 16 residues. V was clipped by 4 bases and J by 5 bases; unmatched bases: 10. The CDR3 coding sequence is TGTGCCAGTAGTAAGGTTGGCGCGGGGGGTCACAATGAGCAGTTCTTC. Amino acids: CASSKVGAGGHNEQFF.